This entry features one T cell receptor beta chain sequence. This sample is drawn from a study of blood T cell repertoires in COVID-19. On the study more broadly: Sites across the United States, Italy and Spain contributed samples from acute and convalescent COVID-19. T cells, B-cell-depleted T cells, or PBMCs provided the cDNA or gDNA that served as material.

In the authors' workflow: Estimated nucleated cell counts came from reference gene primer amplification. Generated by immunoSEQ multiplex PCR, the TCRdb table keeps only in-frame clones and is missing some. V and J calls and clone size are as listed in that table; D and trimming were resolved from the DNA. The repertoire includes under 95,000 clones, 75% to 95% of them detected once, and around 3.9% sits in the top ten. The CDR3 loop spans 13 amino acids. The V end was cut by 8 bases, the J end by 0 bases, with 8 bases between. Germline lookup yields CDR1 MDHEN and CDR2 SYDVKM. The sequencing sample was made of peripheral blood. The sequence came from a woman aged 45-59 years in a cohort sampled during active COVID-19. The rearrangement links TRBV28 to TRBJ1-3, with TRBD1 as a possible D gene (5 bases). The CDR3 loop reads CASPGPSGNTIYF. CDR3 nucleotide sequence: TGTGCCAGCCCAGGGCCCTCTGGAAACACCATATATTTT. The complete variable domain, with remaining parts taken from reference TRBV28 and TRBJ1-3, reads DVKVTQSSRYLVKRTGEKVFLECVQDMDHENMFWYRQDPGLGLRLIYFSYDVKMKEKGDIPEGYSVSREKKERFSLILESASTNQTSMYLCASPGPSGNTIYFGEGSWLTVV.